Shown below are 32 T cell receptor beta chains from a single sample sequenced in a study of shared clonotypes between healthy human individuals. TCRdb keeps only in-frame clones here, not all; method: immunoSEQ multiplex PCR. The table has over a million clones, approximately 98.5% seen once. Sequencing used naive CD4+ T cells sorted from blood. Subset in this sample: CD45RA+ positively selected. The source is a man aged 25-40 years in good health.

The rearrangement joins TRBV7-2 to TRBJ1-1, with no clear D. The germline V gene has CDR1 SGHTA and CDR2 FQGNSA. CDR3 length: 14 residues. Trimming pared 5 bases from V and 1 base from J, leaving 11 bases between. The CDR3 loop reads CASSQSLANTEAFF. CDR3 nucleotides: TGTGCCAGCAGCCAAAGTTTGGCGAACACTGAAGCTTTCTTT. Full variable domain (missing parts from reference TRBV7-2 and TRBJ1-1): GAGVSQSPSNKVTEKGKDVELRCDPISGHTALYWYRQSLGQGLEFLIYFQGNSAPDKSGLPSDRFSAERTGGSVSTLTIQRTQQEDSAVYLCASSQSLANTEAFFGQGTRLTVV.

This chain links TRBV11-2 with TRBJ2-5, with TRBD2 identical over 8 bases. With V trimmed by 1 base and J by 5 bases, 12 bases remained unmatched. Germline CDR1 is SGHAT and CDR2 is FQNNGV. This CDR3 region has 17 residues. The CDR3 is CASSLGTGTSIWETQYF. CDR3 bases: TGTGCCAGCAGCTTAGGTACAGGGACTAGTATATGGGAGACCCAGTACTTC.

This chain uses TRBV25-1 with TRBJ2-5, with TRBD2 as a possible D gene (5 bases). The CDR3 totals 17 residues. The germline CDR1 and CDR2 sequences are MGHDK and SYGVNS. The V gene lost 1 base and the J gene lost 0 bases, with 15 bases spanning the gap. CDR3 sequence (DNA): TGTGCCAGCAGTGAATGGCGGCCAGACGGGAACCAAGAGACCCAGTACTTC. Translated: CASSEWRPDGNQETQYF. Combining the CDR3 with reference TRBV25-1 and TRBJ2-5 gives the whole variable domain EADIYQTPRYLVIGTGKKITLECSQTMGHDKMYWYQQDPGMELHLIHYSYGVNSTEKGDLSSESTVSRIRTEHFPLTLESARPSHTSQYLCASSEWRPDGNQETQYFGPGTRLLVL.

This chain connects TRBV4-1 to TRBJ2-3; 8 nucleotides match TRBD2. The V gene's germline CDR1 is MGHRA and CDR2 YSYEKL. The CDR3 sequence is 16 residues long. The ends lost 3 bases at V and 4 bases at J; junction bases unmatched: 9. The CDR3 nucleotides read TGCGCCAGCAGCCACCCGGGACTAGGCATCCCAGATACGCAGTATTTT. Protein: CASSHPGLGIPDTQYF.

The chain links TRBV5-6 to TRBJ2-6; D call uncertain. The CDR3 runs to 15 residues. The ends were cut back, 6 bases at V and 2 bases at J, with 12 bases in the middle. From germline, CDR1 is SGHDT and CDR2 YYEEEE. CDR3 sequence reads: CASMSQAAGANVLTF. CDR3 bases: TGTGCCAGCATGTCCCAGGCAGCTGGGGCCAACGTCCTGACTTTC.

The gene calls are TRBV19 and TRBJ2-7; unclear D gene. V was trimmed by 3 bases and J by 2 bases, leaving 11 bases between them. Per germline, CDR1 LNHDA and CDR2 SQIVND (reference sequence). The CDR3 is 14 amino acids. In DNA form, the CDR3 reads TGTGCCAGTAGTATGACTGGATCCGCCTACGAGCAGTACTTC. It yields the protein CASSMTGSAYEQYF.

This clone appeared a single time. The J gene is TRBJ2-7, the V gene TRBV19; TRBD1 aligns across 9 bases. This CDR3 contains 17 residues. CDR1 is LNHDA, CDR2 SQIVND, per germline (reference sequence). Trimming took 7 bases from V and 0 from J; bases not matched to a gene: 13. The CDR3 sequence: CASTLDGDRASSYEQYF. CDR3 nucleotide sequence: TGTGCCAGTACCCTAGATGGGGACAGGGCTAGCTCCTACGAGCAGTACTTC.

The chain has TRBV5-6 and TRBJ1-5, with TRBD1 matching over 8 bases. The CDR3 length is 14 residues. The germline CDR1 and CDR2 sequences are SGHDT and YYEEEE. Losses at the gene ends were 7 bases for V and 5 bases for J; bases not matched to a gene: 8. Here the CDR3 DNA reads TGTGCCAGCGGACAGGGTATGAGGGATCAGCCCCAGCATTTT. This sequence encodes CASGQGMRDQPQHF.

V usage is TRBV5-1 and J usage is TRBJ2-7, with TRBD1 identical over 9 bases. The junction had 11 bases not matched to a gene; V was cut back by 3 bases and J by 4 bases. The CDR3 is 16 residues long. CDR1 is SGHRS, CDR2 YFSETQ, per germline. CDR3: CASSSIPGTGRYEQYF. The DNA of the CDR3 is TGCGCCAGCAGCTCCATCCCCGGGACAGGGCGTTACGAGCAGTACTTC.

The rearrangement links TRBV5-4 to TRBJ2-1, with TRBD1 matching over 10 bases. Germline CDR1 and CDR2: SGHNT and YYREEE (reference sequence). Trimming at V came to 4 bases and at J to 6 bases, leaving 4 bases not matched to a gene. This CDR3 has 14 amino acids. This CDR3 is CASSARTGGNEQFF. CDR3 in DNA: TGTGCCAGCAGCGCCCGGACAGGGGGCAATGAGCAGTTCTTC.

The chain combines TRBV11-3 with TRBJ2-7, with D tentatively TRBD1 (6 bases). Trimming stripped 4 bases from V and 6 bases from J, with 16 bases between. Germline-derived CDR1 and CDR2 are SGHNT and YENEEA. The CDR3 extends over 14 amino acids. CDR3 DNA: TGTGCCAGCAGCTCAGGGGAGCCCCTCGCCGAGCAGTACTTC. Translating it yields CASSSGEPLAEQYF.

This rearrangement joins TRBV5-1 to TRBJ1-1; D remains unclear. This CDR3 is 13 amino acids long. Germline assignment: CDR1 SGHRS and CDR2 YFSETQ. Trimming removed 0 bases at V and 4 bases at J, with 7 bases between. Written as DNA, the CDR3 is TGCGCCAGCAGCTTGGAGCCAGTCACTGAAGCTTTCTTT. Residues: CASSLEPVTEAFF.

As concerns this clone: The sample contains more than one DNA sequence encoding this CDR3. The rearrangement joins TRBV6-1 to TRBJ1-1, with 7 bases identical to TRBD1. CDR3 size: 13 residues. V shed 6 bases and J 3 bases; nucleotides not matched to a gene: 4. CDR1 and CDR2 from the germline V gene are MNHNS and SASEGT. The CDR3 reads CASSLDRDTEAFF. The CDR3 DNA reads TGTGCCAGCAGCCTTGACAGGGACACTGAAGCTTTCTTT.

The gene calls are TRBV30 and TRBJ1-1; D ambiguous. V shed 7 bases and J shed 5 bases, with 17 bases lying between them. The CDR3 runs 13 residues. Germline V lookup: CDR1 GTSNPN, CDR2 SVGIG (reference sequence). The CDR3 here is CASTENLGTEAFF. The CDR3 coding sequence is TGTGCCTCCACAGAAAACTTGGGGACTGAAGCTTTCTTT.

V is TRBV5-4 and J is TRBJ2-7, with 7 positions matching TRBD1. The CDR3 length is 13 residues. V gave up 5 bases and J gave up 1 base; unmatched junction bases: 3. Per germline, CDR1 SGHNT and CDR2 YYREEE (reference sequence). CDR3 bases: TGTGCCAGCAGTGCCAGGGGGTCCTACGAGCAGTACTTC. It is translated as CASSARGSYEQYF.

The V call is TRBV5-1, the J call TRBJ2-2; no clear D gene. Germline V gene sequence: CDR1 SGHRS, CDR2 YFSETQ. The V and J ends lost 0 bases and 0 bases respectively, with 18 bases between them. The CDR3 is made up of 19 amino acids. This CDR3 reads CASSLESLFGVANTGELFF. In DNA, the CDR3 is TGCGCCAGCAGCTTGGAGTCCTTATTTGGGGTGGCGAACACCGGGGAGCTGTTTTTT. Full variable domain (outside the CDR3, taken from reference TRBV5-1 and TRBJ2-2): KAGVTQTPRYLIKTRGQQVTLSCSPISGHRSVSWYQQTPGQGLQFLFEYFSETQRNKGNFPGRFSGRQFSNSRSEMNVSTLELGDSALYLCASSLESLFGVANTGELFFGEGSRLTVL.

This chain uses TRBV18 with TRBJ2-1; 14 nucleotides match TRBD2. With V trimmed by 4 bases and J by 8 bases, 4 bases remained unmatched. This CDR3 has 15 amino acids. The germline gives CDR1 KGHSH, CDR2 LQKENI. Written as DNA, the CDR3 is TGTGCCAGCTCACAGGGACTAGCGGGAGTGGATGAGCAGTTCTTC. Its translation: CASSQGLAGVDEQFF.

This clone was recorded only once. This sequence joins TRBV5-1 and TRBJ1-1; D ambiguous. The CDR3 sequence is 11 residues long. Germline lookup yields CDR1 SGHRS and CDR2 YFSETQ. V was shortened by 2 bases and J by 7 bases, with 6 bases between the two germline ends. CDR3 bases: TGCGCCAGCAGCTTATCAGGTGAAGCTTTCTTT. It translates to CASSLSGEAFF.

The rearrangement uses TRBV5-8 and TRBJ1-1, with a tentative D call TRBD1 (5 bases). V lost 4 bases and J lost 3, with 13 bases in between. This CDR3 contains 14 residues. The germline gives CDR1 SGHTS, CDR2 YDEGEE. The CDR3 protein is CASSQTNRYTEAFF. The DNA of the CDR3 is TGTGCCAGCAGCCAGACAAACAGGTACACTGAAGCTTTCTTT.

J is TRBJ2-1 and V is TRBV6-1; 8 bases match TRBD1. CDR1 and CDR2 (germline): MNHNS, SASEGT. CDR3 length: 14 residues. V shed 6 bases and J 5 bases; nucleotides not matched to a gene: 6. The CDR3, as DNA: TGTGCCAGCAGGACAGGGGTCCCTAACAATGAGCAGTTCTTC. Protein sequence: CASRTGVPNNEQFF.

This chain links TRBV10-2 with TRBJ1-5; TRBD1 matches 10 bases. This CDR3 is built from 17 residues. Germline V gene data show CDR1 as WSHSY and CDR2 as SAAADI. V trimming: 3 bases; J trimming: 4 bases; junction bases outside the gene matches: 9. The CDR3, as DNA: TGCGCCAGCAGTGACCCCAAAGGGACAGGGGTGAATCAGCCCCAGCATTTT. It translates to CASSDPKGTGVNQPQHF.

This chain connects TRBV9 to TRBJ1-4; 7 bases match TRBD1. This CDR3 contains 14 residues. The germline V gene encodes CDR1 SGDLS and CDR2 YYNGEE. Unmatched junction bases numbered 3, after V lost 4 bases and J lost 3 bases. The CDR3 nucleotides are TGTGCCAGCAGCATGACAGGGTCTAATGAAAAACTGTTTTTT. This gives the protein CASSMTGSNEKLFF.

CDR3 region: CASRLYLNQPQHF. CDR3 DNA sequence: TGTGCCAGCAGACTCTATTTGAATCAGCCCCAGCATTTT. The V and J genes are TRBV28 and TRBJ1-5, with no clear D. Germline loops: CDR1 MDHEN, CDR2 SYDVKM. CDR3 length: 13 residues. The germline V and J ends were trimmed by 6 bases and 4 bases, with 10 bases remaining between them.

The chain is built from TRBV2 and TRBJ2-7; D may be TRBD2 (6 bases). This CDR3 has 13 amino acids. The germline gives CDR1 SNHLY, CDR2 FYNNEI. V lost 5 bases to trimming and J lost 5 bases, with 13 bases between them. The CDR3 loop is CASSKGSGDEQYF. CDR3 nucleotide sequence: TGTGCCAGCAGTAAGGGGTCGGGGGACGAGCAGTACTTC. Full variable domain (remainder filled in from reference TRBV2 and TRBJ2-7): EPEVTQTPSHQVTQMGQEVILRCVPISNHLYFYWYRQILGQKVEFLVSFYNNEISEKSEIFDDQFSVERPDGSNFTLKIRSTKLEDSAMYFCASSKGSGDEQYFGPGTRLTVT.

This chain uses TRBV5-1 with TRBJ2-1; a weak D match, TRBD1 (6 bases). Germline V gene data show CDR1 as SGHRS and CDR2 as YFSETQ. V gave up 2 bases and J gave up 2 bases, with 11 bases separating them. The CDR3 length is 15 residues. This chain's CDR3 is CASSFQQGTYNEQFF. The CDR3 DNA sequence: TGCGCCAGCAGCTTCCAACAGGGTACCTACAATGAGCAGTTCTTC.

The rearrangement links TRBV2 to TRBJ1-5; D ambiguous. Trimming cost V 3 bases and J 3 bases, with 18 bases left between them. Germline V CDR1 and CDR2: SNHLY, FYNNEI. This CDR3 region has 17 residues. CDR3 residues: CASSESPGHLLNQPQHF. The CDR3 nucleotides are TGTGCCAGCAGTGAGTCCCCTGGGCACTTACTCAATCAGCCCCAGCATTTT. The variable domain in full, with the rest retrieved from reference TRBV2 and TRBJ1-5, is EPEVTQTPSHQVTQMGQEVILRCVPISNHLYFYWYRQILGQKVEFLVSFYNNEISEKSEIFDDQFSVERPDGSNFTLKIRSTKLEDSAMYFCASSESPGHLLNQPQHFGDGTRLSIL.

CDR3 DNA sequence: TGCGCCAGCATTGGCGGGAGGGCGATGGATACGCAGTATTTT. It specifies CASIGGRAMDTQYF. The chain uses TRBV23-1 and TRBJ2-3; 9 bases line up with TRBD2. TRBV23-1 is labeled an ORF, and its function is uncertain. This CDR3 comprises 14 residues. Trimming at V came to 7 bases and at J to 6 bases, leaving 8 bases not matched to a gene.

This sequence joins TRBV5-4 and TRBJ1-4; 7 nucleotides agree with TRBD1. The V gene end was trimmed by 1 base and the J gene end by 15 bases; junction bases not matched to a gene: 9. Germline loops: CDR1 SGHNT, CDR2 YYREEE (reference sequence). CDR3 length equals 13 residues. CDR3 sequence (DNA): TGTGCCAGCAGCTTGACAGGACAGGAACGAATGTTTTTT. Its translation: CASSLTGQERMFF.

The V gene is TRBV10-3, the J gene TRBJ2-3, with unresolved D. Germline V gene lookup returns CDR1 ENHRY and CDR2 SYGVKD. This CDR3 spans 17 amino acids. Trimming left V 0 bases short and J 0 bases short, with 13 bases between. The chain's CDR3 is CAISESLGTKSTDTQYF. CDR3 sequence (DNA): TGTGCCATCAGTGAGTCCCTCGGAACCAAGAGCACAGATACGCAGTATTTT.

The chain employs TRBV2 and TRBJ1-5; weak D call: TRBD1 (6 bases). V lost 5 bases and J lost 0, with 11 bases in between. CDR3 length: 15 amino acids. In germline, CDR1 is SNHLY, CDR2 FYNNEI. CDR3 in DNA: TGTGCCAGCAGTCCACAGGGAGTTAGCAATCAGCCCCAGCATTTT. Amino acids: CASSPQGVSNQPQHF. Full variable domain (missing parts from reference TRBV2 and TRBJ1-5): EPEVTQTPSHQVTQMGQEVILRCVPISNHLYFYWYRQILGQKVEFLVSFYNNEISEKSEIFDDQFSVERPDGSNFTLKIRSTKLEDSAMYFCASSPQGVSNQPQHFGDGTRLSIL.

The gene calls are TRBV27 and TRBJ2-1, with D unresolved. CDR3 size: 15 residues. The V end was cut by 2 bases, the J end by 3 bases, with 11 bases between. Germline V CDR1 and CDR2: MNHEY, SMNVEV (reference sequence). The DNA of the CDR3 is TGTGCCAGCAGTTTACAGCCCCGGTACTACAATGAGCAGTTCTTC. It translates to CASSLQPRYYNEQFF.

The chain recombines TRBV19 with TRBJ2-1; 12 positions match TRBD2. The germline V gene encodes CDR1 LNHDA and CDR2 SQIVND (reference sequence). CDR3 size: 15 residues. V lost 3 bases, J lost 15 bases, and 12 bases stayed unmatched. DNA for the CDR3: TGTGCCAGTAGTATCCCCCTCGGACTAGCGGGAACCAGGTTCTTC. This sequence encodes CASSIPLGLAGTRFF.